One sample yielded the 19 T cell receptor beta chains listed below, sequenced in a study of T-cell reconstitution after alpha-beta-depleted transplantation in children. A TCRbeta library incorporating unique molecular identifiers was prepared. TCRdb called the PCR reads again in MiXCR, with one record for every CDR3 protein. The repertoire holds 98,000 or so distinct CDR3 sequences, with 23% as singletons. The source was PBMCs, collected before TCRalphabeta/CD19-depleted stem cell transplant. Receptors originate from a boy younger than 10 with acute lymphoblastic leukemia, due to receive a stem cell transplant.

The sample holds many counts of this clonotype. The chain couples TRBV12-3 or TRBV12-4 to TRBJ1-1; perhaps TRBD1 as D (6 bases). V was clipped by 6 bases and J by 9 bases, with 17 bases between them. This CDR3 spans 13 amino acids. Here the CDR3 DNA reads TGTGCCAGCAGCCAGGGGCGAAATTTTAAAGCTTTCTTT. Translating it yields CASSQGRNFKAFF.

This clonotype was observed a handful of times. This rearrangement joins TRBV15 to TRBJ2-3; 9 nucleotides match TRBD2. Looked up from germline, CDR1 is LNHNV and CDR2 is YYDKDF (reference sequence). With 4 bases clipped from V and 6 bases from J, the junction kept 23 bases outside the gene matches. This CDR3 is built from 20 residues. The CDR3 nucleotides read TGTGCCACCAGCAAGAGGGATAGCAGACTAGCGGAGATTCTAGGGGATACGCAGTATTTT. Its protein product is CATSKRDSRLAEILGDTQYF. The full variable domain, its missing parts supplied by reference TRBV15 and TRBJ2-3, is DAMVIQNPRYQVTQFGKPVTLSCSQTLNHNVMYWYQQKSSQAPKLLFHYYDKDFNNEADTPDNFQSRRPNTSFCFLDIRSPGLGDTAMYLCATSKRDSRLAEILGDTQYFGPGTRLTVL.

V and J are TRBV28 and TRBJ2-3; 13 nucleotides line up with TRBD2. The CDR3 is 20 residues long. The germline V gene has CDR1 MDHEN and CDR2 SYDVKM. The trim removed 6 bases at V and 5 bases at J, leaving 20 bases unmatched. The CDR3 DNA reads TGTGCCAGCAGCACCCTTACTAGCGGGAGGGCCGCAGGGAAACGAGATACGCAGTATTTT. Translating gives CASSTLTSGRAAGKRDTQYF.

The table lists this clonotype with a few counts. The chain carries TRBV5-1 and TRBJ2-1, with TRBD2 identical over 10 bases. Germline V gene data show CDR1 as SGHRS and CDR2 as YFSETQ. V dropped 3 bases and J dropped 0; count of bases not matched to a gene: 6. This CDR3 is built from 17 residues. The CDR3 protein is CASSWTSGGSSYNEQFF. In DNA, the CDR3 is TGCGCCAGCAGCTGGACTAGCGGAGGTTCCTCCTACAATGAGCAGTTCTTC.

This clonotype was counted only a few times. The chain has TRBV12-3 or TRBV12-4 and TRBJ2-3; TRBD2 agrees at 7 bases. This CDR3 has 14 residues. J was trimmed by 3 bases and V by 0 bases; bases with no gene match: 0. CDR3 nucleotide sequence: TGTGCCAGCAGTTTAGCGGGACTAACAGATACGCAGTATTTT. It translates to CASSLAGLTDTQYF.

The chain has TRBV5-6 and TRBJ2-4; TRBD2 is a possible D gene (5 bases). Trimming pared 1 base from V and 8 bases from J, leaving 19 bases between. Per the germline V gene, CDR1 is SGHDT and CDR2 is YYEEEE. The CDR3 contains 16 residues. Written as DNA, the CDR3 is TGTGCCAGCAGCTTGCATCTCGGACTCCCACCATACATTCAGTACTTC. It translates to CASSLHLGLPPYIQYF.

This sequence joins TRBV20-1 and TRBJ2-1, with D perhaps TRBD2 (5 bases). The CDR3 spans 16 residues. V was clipped by 0 bases and J by 6 bases, with 18 bases between them. Germline V gives CDR1 DFQATT, CDR2 SNEGSKA (reference sequence). The CDR3 loop is CSARDGDLALSNEQFF. The CDR3 DNA follows: TGCAGTGCTAGAGATGGAGACCTAGCTCTTAGCAATGAGCAGTTCTTC.

The chain couples TRBV7-2 to TRBJ2-3; no firm D call. V gave up 3 bases and J gave up 3 bases, with 7 bases separating them. In germline, CDR1 is SGHTA, CDR2 FQGNSA. The CDR3 spans 13 residues. This chain's CDR3 is CASSFGGTDTQYF. CDR3 DNA sequence: TGTGCCAGCAGCTTCGGTGGAACAGATACGCAGTATTTT.

In this sample, this clonotype turned up a few times. V gene TRBV7-2 combines with J gene TRBJ1-6; no reliable D call. CDR1 is SGHTA, CDR2 FQGNSA, per germline. Between the trimmed V and J ends, which lost 5 bases and 8 bases, there was a span of 13 bases. This CDR3 comprises 14 residues. CDR3 DNA: TGTGCCAGCAGCCCCCCGGGGTCCTATTCACCCCTCCACTTT. Translating gives CASSPPGSYSPLHF.

This clonotype was seen more than once but under ten times. The chain couples TRBV7-9 to TRBJ2-5; 7 nucleotides line up with TRBD2. There are 17 residues in the CDR3. Trimming removed 2 bases from V and 2 bases from J; junction bases left unmatched: 11. CDR1 is SEHNR and CDR2 is FQNEAQ in the germline V gene (reference sequence). The CDR3 region is CASSLTGPSGLQETQYF. The CDR3 DNA reads TGTGCCAGCAGCTTAACCGGGCCCTCGGGACTACAAGAGACCCAGTACTTC.

The chain carries TRBV29-1 and TRBJ2-5; D possibly corresponds to TRBD2 (5 bases). V gave up 7 bases and J gave up 5 bases, with 23 bases separating them. The germline V gene has CDR1 SQVTM and CDR2 ANQGSEA. The CDR3 loop spans 15 amino acids. The CDR3 sequence is CSGRTLPTPSETQYF. CDR3 DNA: TGCAGCGGACGGACTCTCCCCACTCCCTCGGAGACCCAGTACTTC.

This clonotype was observed at least ten times. This chain uses TRBV5-6 with TRBJ2-3; no definite D call. The germline V gene has CDR1 SGHDT and CDR2 YYEEEE. Trimming pared 3 bases from V and 1 base from J, leaving 12 bases between. The CDR3 consists of 15 residues. DNA of the CDR3: TGTGCCAGCAGCTCACTTTATTTTGGCACAGATACGCAGTATTTT. Translation: CASSSLYFGTDTQYF.

For this clonotype: A read error is possible here, since a much larger clone lies one base away. The rearrangement joins TRBV25-1 to TRBJ2-7; 7 nucleotides line up with TRBD2. The germline CDR1 and CDR2 sequences are MGHDK and SYGVNS. This CDR3 is built from 13 residues. CDR3 sequence (DNA): TGTGCCAGCAGTGTGGCCGGGACTAACGAGCAGCACTTC. Its translation is CASSVAGTNEQHF.

The V gene is TRBV28, the J gene TRBJ1-4; no firm D call. The CDR3 consists of 15 residues. Germline V lookup: CDR1 MDHEN, CDR2 SYDVKM. V shed 6 bases and J shed 6 bases, with 17 bases lying between them. The CDR3 DNA follows: TGTGCCAGCAGCTCCTCAAGGGTGTATTATGAAAAACTGTTTTTT. Translation gives CASSSSRVYYEKLFF.

This clonotype was seen only a few times. V and J are TRBV7-2 and TRBJ2-7, with unresolved D. The length of the CDR3 is 12 residues. Trimming pared 4 bases from V and 5 bases from J, leaving 9 bases between. Germline lookup yields CDR1 SGHTA and CDR2 FQGNSA. This CDR3 reads CASSSDYNEQYF. In nucleotides, the CDR3 is TGTGCCAGCAGCTCTGATTATAACGAGCAGTACTTC. The whole variable domain, remainder taken from reference TRBV7-2 and TRBJ2-7, is GAGVSQSPSNKVTEKGKDVELRCDPISGHTALYWYRQSLGQGLEFLIYFQGNSAPDKSGLPSDRFSAERTGGSVSTLTIQRTQQEDSAVYLCASSSDYNEQYFGPGTRLTVT.

V usage is TRBV28 and J usage is TRBJ2-1; no reliable D call. V lost 2 bases and J lost 9, with 8 bases in between. The germline V gene has CDR1 MDHEN and CDR2 SYDVKM. This CDR3 contains 12 residues. In nucleotides, the CDR3 is TGTGCCAGCAGTTTAATGGGTCTTGAGCAGTTCTTC. Protein: CASSLMGLEQFF.

This clonotype was seen a single time. The J gene is TRBJ2-2, the V gene TRBV7-2; D possibly corresponds to TRBD2 (6 bases). V lost 2 bases to trimming and J lost 5 bases, with 18 bases between them. Germline CDR1 reads SGHTA; CDR2 reads FQGNSA. The length of the CDR3 is 17 residues. The CDR3 reads CASSLPSRRDFTGELFF. The CDR3, as DNA: TGTGCCAGCAGCTTACCTAGCAGGAGGGATTTTACCGGGGAGCTGTTTTTT.

As regards this clonotype: Since a much larger clone is just one base distant, this may be a read error. The genes are TRBV7-2 and TRBJ2-5; TRBD2 agrees at 8 bases. Unmatched junction bases numbered 3, after V lost 4 bases and J lost 5 bases. Germline CDR1 reads SGHTA; CDR2 reads FQGNSA. The CDR3 contains 13 residues. The CDR3 here is CASSWGLVETQYF. Written as DNA, the CDR3 is TGTGCCAGCAGCTGGGGACTAGTCGAGACCCAGTACTTC. The whole variable domain, remainder taken from reference TRBV7-2 and TRBJ2-5, is GAGVSQSPSNKVTEKGKDVELRCDPISGHTALYWYRQSLGQGLEFLIYFQGNSAPDKSGLPSDRFSAERTGGSVSTLTIQRTQQEDSAVYLCASSWGLVETQYFGPGTRLLVL.

This clonotype has just a few counts. The chain uses TRBV29-1 and TRBJ1-1, with 8 bases that match TRBD1. V was pared by 3 bases and J by 1 base, with 7 bases of the junction left unmatched. Germline loops: CDR1 SQVTM, CDR2 ANQGSEA. The CDR3 runs 15 residues. The CDR3 nucleotides are TGCAGCGTTGAGAAAGCCGGACAGGGGAACACTGAAGCTTTCTTT. Amino acid sequence: CSVEKAGQGNTEAFF.